This passage covers 5 T cell receptor beta chains from one sample sequenced in a study of blood T cell repertoires in COVID-19. TCRdb's copy holds only in-frame clones and misses some; the assay was immunoSEQ multiplex PCR. The profile shows roughly 280,000 clones, 70% to 90% of them singletons. Sequencing input: peripheral blood. These receptors were obtained from a man aged 55 to 70 who had recovered from COVID-19.

V gene TRBV30 combines with J gene TRBJ2-7; D is possibly TRBD2 (5 bases). The germline V and J ends were trimmed by 4 bases and 4 bases, with 8 bases remaining between them. The germline V gene has CDR1 GTSNPN and CDR2 SVGIG (reference sequence). CDR3 length equals 11 residues. The chain's CDR3 is CAWTSGYEQYF. CDR3 DNA sequence: TGTGCCTGGACTTCGGGGTACGAGCAGTACTTC. Looking up the rest from reference TRBV30 and TRBJ2-7 gives the full variable domain: SQTIHQWPATLVQPVGSPLSLECTVEGTSNPNLYWYRQAAGRGLQLLFYSVGIGQISSEVPQNLSASRPQDRQFILSSKKLLLSDSGFYLCAWTSGYEQYFGPGTRLTVT.

The chain joins TRBV2 to TRBJ2-1; TRBD2 might be the D (5 bases). Trimming shortened V by 3 bases and J by 7 bases, and 16 bases separated the two germline ends. Germline V gene sequence: CDR1 SNHLY, CDR2 FYNNEI. This CDR3 spans 15 amino acids. The DNA for the CDR3 is TGTGCCAGCAGTGATCGTACCGGGAATAGTAATGAGCAGTTCTTC. Protein: CASSDRTGNSNEQFF.

The genes are TRBV27 and TRBJ1-1; D uncertain. This CDR3 contains 14 residues. The V end lost 2 bases, the J end lost 11 bases, and 18 bases lay between the germline ends. CDR1 and CDR2 (germline): MNHEY, SMNVEV (reference sequence). CDR3: CASSLGFRSEMAFF. The CDR3 DNA reads TGTGCCAGCAGTTTAGGGTTCAGGTCCGAGATGGCTTTCTTT.

This sequence joins TRBV28 and TRBJ2-7; possibly TRBD2 for D (5 bases). The CDR3 covers 12 residues. Trimming removed 7 bases from V and 2 bases from J, with 9 bases in between. The germline V gene has CDR1 MDHEN and CDR2 SYDVKM. Here the CDR3 DNA reads TGTGCCAGCAAGGCGGGCCCCTACGAGCAGTACTTC. It codes for CASKAGPYEQYF.

The chain couples TRBV27 to TRBJ1-5; 9 nucleotides match TRBD1. The J segment lost 4 bases and the V segment lost 6 bases, leaving 7 bases of the junction unmatched. The germline V gene encodes CDR1 MNHEY and CDR2 SMNVEV (reference sequence). This CDR3 region has 15 residues. The CDR3 sequence: CASSPGTGNNQPQHF. The CDR3, as DNA: TGTGCCAGCAGCCCGGGGACAGGGAATAATCAGCCCCAGCATTTT.